This T cell receptor beta chain is drawn from a study of blood T cell repertoires in COVID-19. Study in general: The United States, Italy and Spain supplied acute and convalescent COVID-19 samples. Sample material is recorded as cDNA or gDNA derived from T cells, B-cell-depleted T cells, or PBMCs.

Trimming left V 1 base short and J 1 base short, with 8 bases between. The CDR3 extends over 14 amino acids. Germline lookup yields CDR1 SGHRS and CDR2 YFSETQ. As originally analysed: Estimation of nucleated cell counts relied on the amplification of reference gene primers. Method: immunoSEQ multiplex PCR; TCRdb's copy keeps in-frame clones and lacks some. That table supplies the V and J calls and clone size; D and trimming were determined from the DNA. There are some 180,000 clones in the sample; about 80% occur only once, and about 6.3% lies in the top ten. This TCR came from a man aged 60 to 69 with acute or convalescent COVID-19. V gene TRBV5-1 combines with J gene TRBJ1-1; D gene unclear. Sequenced: peripheral blood. CDR3 region: CASSLLAGNTEAFF. The CDR3 nucleotides are TGCGCCAGCAGCTTGTTGGCAGGGAACACTGAAGCTTTCTTT.